These 25 T cell receptor beta chains were sequenced from one sample in a study of beta chain features in type 1 diabetes. As every portion of the isolated RNA was reverse transcribed, the sequencing read expressed TCRB transcripts. Assay: immunoSEQ multiplex PCR; the TCRdb copy retains only in-frame clones and omits some. The sample includes some 410,000 clones, approximately 14% seen only once; the top ten take roughly 0.038%. The sample taken for sequencing was naive CD4+ T cells from blood. The receptors were sampled from a man aged 30 to 39 in good health.

This clone was observed a single time. This rearrangement joins TRBV19 to TRBJ2-3; 10 positions agree with TRBD2. V shed 5 bases and J 0 bases; nucleotides not matched to a gene: 8. CDR3 length equals 17 residues. The germline V gene encodes CDR1 LNHDA and CDR2 SQIVND (reference sequence). CDR3 nucleotides: TGTGCCAGTAGTCTACTAGCGGGGACTACCAGCACAGATACGCAGTATTTT. It codes for CASSLLAGTTSTDTQYF.

This clone was seen more than once but under ten times. The chain couples TRBV27 to TRBJ2-1; TRBD2 agrees at 8 bases. CDR3 length equals 16 residues. The trim removed 2 bases at V and 0 bases at J, leaving 3 bases unmatched. Germline V gene sequence: CDR1 MNHEY, CDR2 SMNVEV (reference sequence). CDR3 bases: TGTGCCAGCAGTTTAATAGCGGGGAGCTCCTACAATGAGCAGTTCTTC. Translation gives CASSLIAGSSYNEQFF.

This clone was seen at least ten times. The chain is built from TRBV29-1 and TRBJ2-7; 9 nucleotides line up with TRBD2. The CDR3 has 13 residues. Per the germline V gene, CDR1 is SQVTM and CDR2 is ANQGSEA. After removal of 2 bases from V and 2 bases from J, the junction contained 1 base not matched to a gene. This chain's CDR3 is CSVELAGTYEQYV. The CDR3 region has the DNA TGCAGCGTTGAACTAGCGGGGACCTACGAGCAGTACGTC.

This clone showed up just a few times. This sequence joins TRBV19 and TRBJ1-2; D is undetermined. The CDR3 length is 11 residues. Germline V lookup: CDR1 LNHDA, CDR2 SQIVND (reference sequence). V was shortened by 8 bases and J by 6 bases, with 10 bases between the two germline ends. This chain's CDR3 is CASGRRDGYTF. The CDR3 DNA follows: TGTGCCAGTGGACGGCGTGATGGCTACACCTTC. Complete variable domain (other parts from reference TRBV19 and TRBJ1-2): DGGITQSPKYLFRKEGQNVTLSCEQNLNHDAMYWYRQDPGQGLRLIYYSQIVNDFQKGDIAEGYSVSREKKESFPLTVTSAQKNPTAFYLCASGRRDGYTFGSGTRLTVV.

The table lists this clone with a few counts. The chain has TRBV4-2 and TRBJ2-3, with D possibly TRBD2 on 6 matching bases. V shed 3 bases and J shed 4 bases, with 14 bases lying between them. CDR1 is LGHNA and CDR2 is YNFKEQ in the germline V gene. The CDR3 is 15 residues long. The CDR3: CASSHVAEGADTQYF. The CDR3 coding sequence is TGTGCCAGCAGCCACGTAGCGGAAGGGGCAGATACGCAGTATTTT.

The chain has TRBV5-6 and TRBJ2-3, with TRBD2 matching over 13 bases. The V gene end was trimmed by 3 bases and the J gene end by 5 bases; junction bases not matched to a gene: 6. Germline lookup yields CDR1 SGHDT and CDR2 YYEEEE. The CDR3 length is 16 residues. CDR3 residues: CASSSLLAGGLDTQYF. The CDR3 nucleotides are TGTGCCAGCAGCTCCTTACTAGCGGGAGGGCTAGATACGCAGTATTTT.

The chain links TRBV29-1 to TRBJ2-7, with 9 bases that match TRBD1. With 7 bases clipped from V and 6 bases from J, the junction kept 7 bases outside the gene matches. CDR3 length: 12 amino acids. Per the germline V gene, CDR1 is SQVTM and CDR2 is ANQGSEA. The CDR3 coding sequence is TGCAGCGCTGGGACAGGGATTGGCGAGCAGTACTTC. Its translation: CSAGTGIGEQYF.

About this clone: A much larger clone sits a single nucleotide away, making a read error possible. The chain is built from TRBV7-6 and TRBJ2-5; D is unclear. Germline CDR1 and CDR2: SGHVS and FNYEAQ. The V end was cut by 3 bases, the J end by 4 bases, with 3 bases between. CDR3 length equals 11 residues. The CDR3 spells CASSFSETQYF. CDR3 in DNA: TGTGCCAGCAGCTTCTCAGAGACCCAGTACTTC.

The chain uses TRBV4-3 and TRBJ2-2; D unclear. Germline V gene lookup returns CDR1 LGHNA and CDR2 YSLEER. Between the trimmed V and J ends, which lost 2 bases and 5 bases, there was a span of 6 bases. The CDR3 is 13 residues long. This CDR3 is CASSQPKTGELFF. The CDR3 DNA reads TGCGCCAGCAGCCAACCTAAAACCGGGGAGCTGTTTTTT.

This clone was seen more than once but under ten times. The chain joins TRBV5-1 to TRBJ1-2; D is uncertain. The germline V gene encodes CDR1 SGHRS and CDR2 YFSETQ. The CDR3 is made up of 14 amino acids. V shed 4 bases and J shed 4 bases, with 14 bases lying between them. CDR3 bases: TGCGCCAGCAGCGAAGGACGGGGAATCTATGGCTACACCTTC. This sequence encodes CASSEGRGIYGYTF.

The genes are TRBV4-2 and TRBJ2-1; D could derive from TRBD1 or TRBD2 (5 bases each). This CDR3 is 16 amino acids long. CDR1 LGHNA and CDR2 YNFKEQ come from the germline V gene. V was trimmed by 4 bases and J by 5 bases, leaving 18 bases between them. CDR3 amino acids: CASSRIQALGDNEQFF. In nucleotides, the CDR3 is TGTGCCAGCAGCCGAATACAGGCGCTCGGGGACAATGAGCAGTTCTTC.

The CDR3 spells CAWSSTGSNQPQHF. The CDR3 DNA sequence: TGTGCCTGGAGTTCTACGGGTAGCAATCAGCCCCAGCATTTT. V and J are TRBV30 and TRBJ1-5; D is uncertain. CDR1 and CDR2 (germline): GTSNPN, SVGIG (reference sequence). V was clipped by 2 bases and J by 0 bases, with 8 bases between them. This CDR3 contains 14 residues.

This clone has more than one count but fewer than ten. The rearrangement links TRBV18 to TRBJ2-7, with D possibly matching TRBD2 (5 bases). There are 12 residues in the CDR3. Germline CDR1 is KGHSH and CDR2 is LQKENI. V lost 6 bases and J 4 bases, leaving 10 bases between the germline ends. CDR3: CASSPREYEQYF. The CDR3 DNA follows: TGTGCCAGCTCCCCGAGGGAGTACGAGCAGTACTTC.

This clone was counted at least ten times. The J gene is TRBJ2-1, the V gene TRBV29-1; D gene uncertain. Germline V lookup: CDR1 SQVTM, CDR2 ANQGSEA. The ends were cut back, 4 bases at V and 0 bases at J, with 4 bases in the middle. The CDR3 is 12 residues long. CDR3 loop: CSVVLSYNEQFF. The CDR3 region has the DNA TGCAGCGTTGTCCTCTCCTACAATGAGCAGTTCTTC.

This chain joins TRBV7-6 and TRBJ2-1, with 12 bases identical to TRBD2. CDR3 length: 15 amino acids. Germline trimming cut 3 bases from V and 4 bases from J; bases unmatched to any gene: 1. The V gene's germline CDR1 is SGHVS and CDR2 FNYEAQ. As DNA, the CDR3 is TGTGCCAGCAGCTTGGGACTAGCGGGTTACAATGAGCAGTTCTTC. Translating it yields CASSLGLAGYNEQFF.

In its sample, this clone was seen a few times. The chain recombines TRBV4-1 with TRBJ1-4, with D tentatively TRBD1 (5 bases). Per germline, CDR1 MGHRA and CDR2 YSYEKL. V was clipped by 5 bases and J by 4 bases, with 11 bases between them. This CDR3 is 14 amino acids long. CDR3 loop: CASSKGRDNEKLFF. CDR3 bases: TGCGCCAGCAGCAAGGGACGGGATAATGAAAAACTGTTTTTT.

The chain couples TRBV6-6 to TRBJ2-5, with D uncertain. Trimming left V 7 bases short and J 2 bases short, with 11 bases between. Germline V gene lookup returns CDR1 MNHNY and CDR2 SVGAGI (reference sequence). This CDR3 is 13 amino acids long. In DNA form, the CDR3 reads TGTGCCAGCAATGGGTGGGGTCAAGAGACCCAGTACTTC. This gives the protein CASNGWGQETQYF.

V usage is TRBV5-1 and J usage is TRBJ2-1, with a possible D match to TRBD1 (6 bases). Germline V gene data show CDR1 as SGHRS and CDR2 as YFSETQ. This CDR3 is 15 amino acids long. V was cut by 1 base and J by 2 bases, with 10 bases left in between. DNA for the CDR3: TGCGCCAGCAGCTTGCAGGGGATGGCCTACAATGAGCAGTTCTTC. Protein: CASSLQGMAYNEQFF.

This chain uses TRBV5-1 with TRBJ1-4; weak D call: TRBD1 (6 bases). Trimming removed 3 bases from V and 8 bases from J, with 11 bases in between. CDR1 is SGHRS and CDR2 is YFSETQ in the germline V gene. CDR3 size: 13 residues. CDR3 DNA: TGCGCCAGCAGCTCCGGGACACCGGAAAAACTGTTTTTT. It yields the protein CASSSGTPEKLFF.

This chain uses TRBV11-2 with TRBJ2-7, with 9 bases matching TRBD1. With 6 bases clipped from V and 4 bases from J, the junction kept 7 bases outside the gene matches. The CDR3 contains 14 residues. Germline V gene sequence: CDR1 SGHAT, CDR2 FQNNGV. The CDR3 loop reads CASRRPGQGYEQYF. In nucleotides, the CDR3 is TGTGCCAGCAGGCGCCCGGGACAGGGTTACGAGCAGTACTTC.

This clone has a handful of counts. This chain links TRBV23-1 with TRBJ1-1, with 9 bases that match TRBD1. TRBV23-1 is identified as an open reading frame with a role that is uncertain. The CDR3 is 17 amino acids. V lost 2 bases and J lost 3; bases outside the gene matches: 10. CDR3 sequence reads: CASSQPQTRTGDTEAFF. The CDR3 DNA is TGCGCCAGCAGTCAACCCCAGACGAGGACAGGGGACACTGAAGCTTTCTTT.

This clone showed up just a few times. The chain is built from TRBV18 and TRBJ2-4, with D perhaps matching TRBD1 (6 bases). The germline CDR1 and CDR2 sequences are KGHSH and LQKENI. The CDR3 runs to 17 residues. V was clipped by 3 bases and J by 1 base, with 16 bases between them. The CDR3 is CASSPLPGGPAKNIQYF. Written as DNA, the CDR3 is TGTGCCAGCTCACCCCTCCCTGGGGGCCCTGCCAAAAACATTCAGTACTTC. Full variable domain (outside the CDR3, taken from reference TRBV18 and TRBJ2-4): NAGVMQNPRHLVRRRGQEARLRCSPMKGHSHVYWYRQLPEEGLKFMVYLQKENIIDESGMPKERFSAEFPKEGPSILRIQQVVRGDSAAYFCASSPLPGGPAKNIQYFGAGTRLSVL.

This clone has just a few counts. This rearrangement joins TRBV9 to TRBJ2-5; D unresolved. The V end lost 3 bases, the J end lost 4 bases, and 13 bases lay between the germline ends. Germline CDR1 is SGDLS and CDR2 is YYNGEE. This CDR3 contains 14 residues. The CDR3 sequence is CASSAEHTRETQYF. The CDR3 DNA sequence: TGTGCCAGCAGCGCAGAGCATACGAGAGAGACCCAGTACTTC. Together with reference TRBV9 and TRBJ2-5, the CDR3 gives the full variable domain: DSGVTQTPKHLITATGQRVTLRCSPRSGDLSVYWYQQSLDQGLQFLIQYYNGEERAKGNILERFSAQQFPDLHSELNLSSLELGDSALYFCASSAEHTRETQYFGPGTRLLVL.

This clone was seen just once. J is TRBJ2-1 and V is TRBV2; 13 bases fit TRBD2. This CDR3 has 16 amino acids. V gave up 6 bases and J gave up 1 base; unmatched junction bases: 3. CDR1 is SNHLY, CDR2 FYNNEI, per germline. This chain's CDR3 is CASSAGLAGSYNEQFF. The CDR3 DNA reads TGTGCCAGCAGCGCGGGACTAGCGGGGTCCTACAATGAGCAGTTCTTC.

This clone was observed a handful of times. The chain has TRBV18 and TRBJ2-2; 8 bases are a match to TRBD2. Germline-derived CDR1 and CDR2 are KGHSH and LQKENI. The CDR3 has 15 amino acids. J lost 3 bases, V lost 8 bases, and 8 bases had no gene match. The CDR3 DNA follows: TGTGCCAGCGCCCTTAGCGGGACGGACACCGGGGAGCTGTTTTTT. This translates into CASALSGTDTGELFF.